These 13 T cell receptor beta chains came from one sample sequenced in a study of T cell responses to AZD1222 COVID-19 vaccine. Assay used: immunoSEQ multiplex PCR; TCRdb lists only in-frame clones, some missing. This sample carries about 180,000 clones, 80% to 95% of them seen once, and the ten largest clones take roughly 2%. The sequenced sample was peripheral blood, obtained 28 days after the second AZD1222 dose. Receptors were obtained from an adult who received the AZD1222 COVID-19 vaccine.

In DNA, the CDR3 is TGTGCCAGCAGCCAAGAGGTGGGGCAAGGCTATGGCTACACCTTC. Translated, it gives CASSQEVGQGYGYTF. The V gene is TRBV4-2, the J gene TRBJ1-2; tentative D call: TRBD1 (5 bases). The CDR3 is 15 amino acids. Deletions cut 0 bases from V and 4 bases from J, with 12 bases between. Germline-derived CDR1 and CDR2 are LGHNA and YNFKEQ.

The gene calls are TRBV7-7 and TRBJ2-7; 14 nucleotides match TRBD2. CDR1 and CDR2 (germline): SSHAT, FNYEAQ (reference sequence). This CDR3 is built from 15 residues. Trimming cost V 5 bases and J 3 bases; bases outside gene matches: 3. CDR3 DNA sequence: TGTGCCAGCAGCCAGGGGACTAGCGGGAGCTACGAGCAGTACTTC. Encoded protein: CASSQGTSGSYEQYF.

The rearrangement links TRBV29-1 to TRBJ1-2; possibly TRBD1 for D (5 bases). V dropped 7 bases and J dropped 1 base, with 22 bases sitting between them. CDR3 length equals 16 residues. The germline gives CDR1 SQVTM, CDR2 ANQGSEA. The CDR3 nucleotides read TGCAGCGCCCTGGGCGGGGGGTCCCTCCTTAACTATGGCTACACCTTC. It translates to CSALGGGSLLNYGYTF. Filled out from reference TRBV29-1 and TRBJ1-2, the complete variable domain reads SAVISQKPSRDICQRGTSLTIQCQVDSQVTMMFWYRQQPGQSLTLIATANQGSEATYESGFVIDKFPISRPNLTFSTLTVSNMSPEDSSIYLCSALGGGSLLNYGYTFGSGTRLTVV.

The chain combines TRBV12-3 or TRBV12-4 with TRBJ2-1; no clear D. V lost 9 bases and J lost 9, with 18 bases in between. CDR3 length: 13 amino acids. The CDR3, as DNA: TGTGCCAGTCGAGGCTACTTCTACGGTGAGCAGTTCTTC. This translates into CASRGYFYGEQFF.

V gene TRBV7-6 combines with J gene TRBJ1-2, with 9 bases lining up with TRBD1. V was clipped by 5 bases and J by 4 bases; unmatched bases: 5. In germline, CDR1 is SGHVS, CDR2 FNYEAQ. The CDR3 length is 14 residues. The CDR3 spells CASSRDRVTYGYTF. In nucleotides, the CDR3 is TGTGCCAGCAGCCGGGACAGGGTTACCTATGGCTACACCTTC.

This sequence joins TRBV10-3 and TRBJ1-1; the D is unclear. Germline lookup yields CDR1 ENHRY and CDR2 SYGVKD. The CDR3 sequence is 15 residues long. V gave up 0 bases and J gave up 5 bases, with 13 bases separating them. The CDR3 bases are TGTGCCATCAGTGAGTCTACCGGAGGTGGTACTGAAGCTTTCTTT. Protein product: CAISESTGGGTEAFF.

The rearrangement uses TRBV7-9 and TRBJ2-2, with D tentatively TRBD2 (7 bases). Germline V gene lookup returns CDR1 SEHNR and CDR2 FQNEAQ (reference sequence). Trimming stripped 3 bases from V and 4 bases from J, with 24 bases between. The CDR3 consists of 19 residues. The CDR3 DNA follows: TGTGCCAGCAGCTTGGTACGGGGGGCTGATCGTCGGGGCACCGGGGAGCTGTTTTTT. Amino acids: CASSLVRGADRRGTGELFF.

V and J are TRBV28 and TRBJ1-2, with 7 bases fitting TRBD1. CDR3 length: 16 amino acids. J lost 4 bases, V lost 6 bases, and 14 bases had no gene match. In germline, CDR1 is MDHEN, CDR2 SYDVKM. The CDR3: CASRPPPDRVFYGYTF. The CDR3 bases are TGTGCCAGCAGACCCCCCCCTGACAGGGTGTTCTATGGCTACACCTTC.

This chain connects TRBV10-3 to TRBJ1-5, with D uncertain. The CDR3 runs to 14 residues. Per germline, CDR1 ENHRY and CDR2 SYGVKD. Trimming shortened V by 0 bases and J by 6 bases, and 9 bases separated the two germline ends. The CDR3, as DNA: TGTGCCATCAGTGAGTCTTCGAGTCGTCAGCCCCAGCATTTT. This translates into CAISESSSRQPQHF.

V is TRBV5-1 and J is TRBJ1-4, with D unclear. Between the trimmed V and J ends, which lost 4 bases and 8 bases, there was a span of 9 bases. Germline V CDR1 and CDR2: SGHRS, YFSETQ. The CDR3 spans 12 residues. The DNA of the CDR3 is TGCGCCAGCAGCCCGGTCGGGGAAAAACTGTTTTTT. Translation: CASSPVGEKLFF.

The chain employs TRBV19 and TRBJ2-3; 7 nucleotides match TRBD2. Germline V gives CDR1 LNHDA, CDR2 SQIVND (reference sequence). V was clipped by 6 bases and J by 1 base; unmatched bases: 7. The CDR3 is 15 amino acids. The CDR3: CASRGSSGGTDTQYF. CDR3 DNA: TGTGCCAGTAGAGGGTCTAGCGGAGGCACAGATACGCAGTATTTT.

The J gene is TRBJ2-3, the V gene TRBV5-6; TRBD2 is a possible D gene (5 bases). The V and J ends lost 4 bases and 6 bases respectively, with 9 bases between them. The CDR3 loop spans 12 amino acids. Germline CDR1 reads SGHDT; CDR2 reads YYEEEE. For the CDR3, the DNA is TGTGCCAGCAGCCCGGGGAGCGATACGCAGTATTTT. Protein product: CASSPGSDTQYF.

The sample holds a few counts of this clone. The V call is TRBV5-1, the J call TRBJ2-7; TRBD1 or TRBD2 may be the D gene (5 bases each). Germline lookup yields CDR1 SGHRS and CDR2 YFSETQ. Trimming took off 4 bases at V and 3 bases at J, with 17 bases between the two ends. CDR3 length: 15 residues. For the CDR3, the DNA is TGCGCCAGCAGCACGGAACCGGGGCCGCGCTACGAGCAGTACTTC. Translating gives CASSTEPGPRYEQYF.